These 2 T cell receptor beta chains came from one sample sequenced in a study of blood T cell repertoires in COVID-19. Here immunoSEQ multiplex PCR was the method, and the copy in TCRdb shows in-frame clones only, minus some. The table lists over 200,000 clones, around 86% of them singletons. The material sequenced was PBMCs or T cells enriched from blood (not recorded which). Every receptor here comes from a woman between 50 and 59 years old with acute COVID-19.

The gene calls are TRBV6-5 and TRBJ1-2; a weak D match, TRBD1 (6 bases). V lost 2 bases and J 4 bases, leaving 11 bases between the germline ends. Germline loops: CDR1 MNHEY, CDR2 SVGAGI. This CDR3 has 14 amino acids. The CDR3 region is CASSYEGVGYGYTF. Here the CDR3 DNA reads TGTGCCAGCAGTTACGAGGGGGTAGGCTATGGCTACACCTTC.

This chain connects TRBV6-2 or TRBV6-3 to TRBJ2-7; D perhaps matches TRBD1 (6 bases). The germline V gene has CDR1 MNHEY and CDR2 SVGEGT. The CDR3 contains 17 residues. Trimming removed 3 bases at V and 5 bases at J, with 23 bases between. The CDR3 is CASSYAGTGHLPNEQYF. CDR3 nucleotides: TGTGCCAGCAGTTATGCCGGGACGGGACACCTTCCAAACGAGCAGTACTTC.